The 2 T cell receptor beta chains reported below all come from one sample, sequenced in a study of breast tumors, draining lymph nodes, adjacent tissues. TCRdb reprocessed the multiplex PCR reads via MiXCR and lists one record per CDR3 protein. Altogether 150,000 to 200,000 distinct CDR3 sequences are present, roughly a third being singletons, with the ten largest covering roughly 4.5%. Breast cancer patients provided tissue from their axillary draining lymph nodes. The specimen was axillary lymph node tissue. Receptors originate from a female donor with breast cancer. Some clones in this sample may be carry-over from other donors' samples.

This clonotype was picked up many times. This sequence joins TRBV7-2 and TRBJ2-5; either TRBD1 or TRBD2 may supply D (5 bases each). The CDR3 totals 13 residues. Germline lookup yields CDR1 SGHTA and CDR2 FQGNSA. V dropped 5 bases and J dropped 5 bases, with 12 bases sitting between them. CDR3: CASSLWGWETQYF. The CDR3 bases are TGTGCCAGCAGCCTTTGGGGGTGGGAGACCCAGTACTTC.

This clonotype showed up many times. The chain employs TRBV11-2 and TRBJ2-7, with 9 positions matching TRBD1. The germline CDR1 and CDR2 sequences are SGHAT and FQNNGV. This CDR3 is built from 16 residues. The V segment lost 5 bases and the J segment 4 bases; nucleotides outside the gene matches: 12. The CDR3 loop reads CASSKITGTGLYEQYF. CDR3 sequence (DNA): TGTGCCAGCAGCAAAATCACCGGGACAGGGTTGTACGAGCAGTACTTC. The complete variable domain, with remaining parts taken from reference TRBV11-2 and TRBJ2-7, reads EAGVAQSPRYKIIEKRQSVAFWCNPISGHATLYWYQQILGQGPKLLIQFQNNGVVDDSQLPKDRFSAERLKGVDSTLKIQPAKLEDSAVYLCASSKITGTGLYEQYFGPGTRLTVT.